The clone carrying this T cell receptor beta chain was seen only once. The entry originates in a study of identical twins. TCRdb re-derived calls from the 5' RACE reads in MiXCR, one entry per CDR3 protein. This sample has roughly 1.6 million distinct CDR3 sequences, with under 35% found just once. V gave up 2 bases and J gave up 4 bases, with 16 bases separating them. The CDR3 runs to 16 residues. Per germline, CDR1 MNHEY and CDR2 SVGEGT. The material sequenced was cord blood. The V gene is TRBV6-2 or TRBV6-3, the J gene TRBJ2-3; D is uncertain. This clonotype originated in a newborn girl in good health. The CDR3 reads CASSYRAAGLADTQYF. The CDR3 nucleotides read TGTGCCAGCAGTTACCGAGCCGCCGGCCTGGCAGATACGCAGTATTTT.